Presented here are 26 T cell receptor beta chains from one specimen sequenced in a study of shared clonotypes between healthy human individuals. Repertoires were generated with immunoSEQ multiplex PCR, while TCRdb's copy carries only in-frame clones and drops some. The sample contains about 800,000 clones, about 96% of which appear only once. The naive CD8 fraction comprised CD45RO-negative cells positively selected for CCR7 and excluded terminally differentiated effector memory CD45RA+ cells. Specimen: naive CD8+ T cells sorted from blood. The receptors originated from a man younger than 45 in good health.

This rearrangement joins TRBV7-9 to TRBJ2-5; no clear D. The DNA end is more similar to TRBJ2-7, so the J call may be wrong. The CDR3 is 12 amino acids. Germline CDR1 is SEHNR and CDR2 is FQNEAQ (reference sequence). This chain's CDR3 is CASSLAAGEQYF. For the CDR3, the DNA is TGTGCCAGCAGCTTAGCGGCCGGCGAGCAGTACTTC.

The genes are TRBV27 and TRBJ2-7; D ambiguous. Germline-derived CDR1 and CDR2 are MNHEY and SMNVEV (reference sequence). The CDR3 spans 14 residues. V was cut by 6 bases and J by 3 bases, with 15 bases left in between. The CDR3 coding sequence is TGTGCCAGCAGAAGAGTACGGCCCCTCTACGAGCAGTACTTC. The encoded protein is CASRRVRPLYEQYF.

The CDR3 here is CATHPGYDTGELFF. The CDR3, as DNA: TGTGCCACCCACCCGGGGTATGACACCGGGGAGCTGTTTTTT. The chain uses TRBV15 and TRBJ2-2, with a tentative D call TRBD2 (5 bases). The CDR3 runs to 14 residues. In germline, CDR1 is LNHNV, CDR2 YYDKDF (reference sequence). With 8 bases removed from V and 3 bases from J, the gap between germline ends came to 13 bases.

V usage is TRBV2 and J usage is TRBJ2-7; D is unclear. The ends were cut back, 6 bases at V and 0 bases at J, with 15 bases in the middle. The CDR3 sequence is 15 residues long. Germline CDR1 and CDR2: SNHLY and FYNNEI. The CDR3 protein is CASSLVGSGSYEQYF. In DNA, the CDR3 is TGTGCCAGCAGCCTCGTGGGATCGGGCTCCTACGAGCAGTACTTC.

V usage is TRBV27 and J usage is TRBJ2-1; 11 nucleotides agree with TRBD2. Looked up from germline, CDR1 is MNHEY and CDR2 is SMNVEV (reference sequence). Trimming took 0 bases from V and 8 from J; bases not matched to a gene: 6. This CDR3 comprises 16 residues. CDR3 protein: CASSLSGSGRAYEQFF. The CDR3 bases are TGTGCCAGCAGTTTATCGGGTAGCGGGAGGGCCTATGAGCAGTTCTTC.

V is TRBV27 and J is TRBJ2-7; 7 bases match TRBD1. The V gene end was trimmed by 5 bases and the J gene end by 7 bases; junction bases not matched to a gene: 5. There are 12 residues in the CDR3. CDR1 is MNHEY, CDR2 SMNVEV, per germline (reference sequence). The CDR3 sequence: CASSATGWEQYF. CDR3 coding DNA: TGTGCCAGCAGTGCGACAGGGTGGGAGCAGTACTTC.

CDR3 in amino acids: CASSPSIENTEAFF. The CDR3, as DNA: TGTGCCAGCAGCCCCTCAATAGAGAACACTGAAGCTTTCTTT. The genes are TRBV11-2 and TRBJ1-1; D is ambiguous. Trimming took 5 bases from V and 1 from J, leaving 11 bases between them. Germline V lookup: CDR1 SGHAT, CDR2 FQNNGV. This CDR3 has 14 amino acids. Looking up the rest from reference TRBV11-2 and TRBJ1-1 gives the full variable domain: EAGVAQSPRYKIIEKRQSVAFWCNPISGHATLYWYQQILGQGPKLLIQFQNNGVVDDSQLPKDRFSAERLKGVDSTLKIQPAKLEDSAVYLCASSPSIENTEAFFGQGTRLTVV.

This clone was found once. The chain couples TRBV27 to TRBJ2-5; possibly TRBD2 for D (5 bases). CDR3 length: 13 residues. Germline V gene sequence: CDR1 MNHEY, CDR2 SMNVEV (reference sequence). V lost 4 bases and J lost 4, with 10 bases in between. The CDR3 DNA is TGTGCCAGCAGTTGGGGAGTACGAGAGACCCAGTACTTC. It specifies CASSWGVRETQYF.

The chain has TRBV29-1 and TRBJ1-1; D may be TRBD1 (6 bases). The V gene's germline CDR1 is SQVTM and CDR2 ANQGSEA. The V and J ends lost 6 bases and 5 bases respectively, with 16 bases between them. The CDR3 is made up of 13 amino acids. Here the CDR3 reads CSVYTLQGTEAFF. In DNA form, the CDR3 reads TGCAGCGTGTATACTTTACAGGGAACTGAAGCTTTCTTT. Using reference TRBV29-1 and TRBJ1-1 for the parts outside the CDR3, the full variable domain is SAVISQKPSRDICQRGTSLTIQCQVDSQVTMMFWYRQQPGQSLTLIATANQGSEATYESGFVIDKFPISRPNLTFSTLTVSNMSPEDSSIYLCSVYTLQGTEAFFGQGTRLTVV.

DNA for the CDR3: TGTGCCAGCAGTTACTCGTCAGGGGGGAACACCGGGGAGCTGTTTTTT. This encodes CASSYSSGGNTGELFF. The V gene is TRBV6-5, the J gene TRBJ2-2, with 7 positions matching TRBD1. CDR3 size: 16 residues. V dropped 0 bases and J dropped 1; count of bases not matched to a gene: 2. CDR1 is MNHEY and CDR2 is SVGAGI in the germline V gene.

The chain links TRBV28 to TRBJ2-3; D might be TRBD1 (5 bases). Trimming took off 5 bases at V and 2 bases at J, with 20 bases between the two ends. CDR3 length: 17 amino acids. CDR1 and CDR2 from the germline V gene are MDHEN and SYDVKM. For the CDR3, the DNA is TGTGCCAGCAGTCCTAGGGCTGGACACCCCGACACAGATACGCAGTATTTT. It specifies CASSPRAGHPDTDTQYF.

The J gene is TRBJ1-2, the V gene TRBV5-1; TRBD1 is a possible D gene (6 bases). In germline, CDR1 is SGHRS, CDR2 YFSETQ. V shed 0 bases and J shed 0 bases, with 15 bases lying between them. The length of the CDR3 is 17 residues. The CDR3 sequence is CASSLAGSGATNYGYTF. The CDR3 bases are TGCGCCAGCAGCTTGGCCGGATCAGGGGCAACTAACTATGGCTACACCTTC.

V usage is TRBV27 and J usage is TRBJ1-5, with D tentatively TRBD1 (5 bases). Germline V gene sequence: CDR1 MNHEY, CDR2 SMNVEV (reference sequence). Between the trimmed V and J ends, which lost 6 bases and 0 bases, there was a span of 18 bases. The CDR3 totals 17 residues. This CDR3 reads CASSNHPGLDSNQPQHF. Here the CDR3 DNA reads TGTGCCAGCAGCAACCACCCGGGACTCGATAGCAATCAGCCCCAGCATTTT.

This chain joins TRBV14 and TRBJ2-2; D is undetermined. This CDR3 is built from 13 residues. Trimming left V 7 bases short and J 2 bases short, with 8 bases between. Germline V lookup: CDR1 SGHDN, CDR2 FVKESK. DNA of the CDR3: TGTGCCAGCACCAGACACAACACCGGGGAGCTGTTTTTT. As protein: CASTRHNTGELFF.

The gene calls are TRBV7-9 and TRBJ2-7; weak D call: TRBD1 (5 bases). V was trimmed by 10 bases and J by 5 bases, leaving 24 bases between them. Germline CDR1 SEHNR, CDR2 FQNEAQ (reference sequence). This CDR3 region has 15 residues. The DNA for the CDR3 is TGTGCCAACGTAGACCTGGCCAGGGTGGTTGACGAGCAGTACTTC. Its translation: CANVDLARVVDEQYF.

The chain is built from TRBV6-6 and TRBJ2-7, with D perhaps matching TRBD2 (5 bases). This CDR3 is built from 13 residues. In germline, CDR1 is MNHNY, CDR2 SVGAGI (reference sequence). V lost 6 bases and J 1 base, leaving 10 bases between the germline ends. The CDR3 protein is CASSPRGSYEQYF. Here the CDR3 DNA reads TGTGCCAGCAGCCCCCGAGGGTCCTACGAGCAGTACTTC.

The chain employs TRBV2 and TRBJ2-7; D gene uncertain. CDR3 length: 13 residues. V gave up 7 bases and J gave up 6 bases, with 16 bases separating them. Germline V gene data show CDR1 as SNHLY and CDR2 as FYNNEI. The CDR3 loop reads CASTGGTLSEQYF. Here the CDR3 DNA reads TGTGCCAGCACGGGCGGAACTCTATCCGAGCAGTACTTC. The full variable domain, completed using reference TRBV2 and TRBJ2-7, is EPEVTQTPSHQVTQMGQEVILRCVPISNHLYFYWYRQILGQKVEFLVSFYNNEISEKSEIFDDQFSVERPDGSNFTLKIRSTKLEDSAMYFCASTGGTLSEQYFGPGTRLTVT.

The CDR3 DNA sequence: TGCGCCAGCAGTCCCACAGGGGTTTTGGATGCAACTAATGAAAAACTGTTTTTT. Translated: CASSPTGVLDATNEKLFF. The chain employs TRBV5-1 and TRBJ1-4; TRBD1 agrees at 7 bases. Germline V lookup: CDR1 SGHRS, CDR2 YFSETQ. The CDR3 has 18 residues. J lost 0 bases, V lost 5 bases, and 13 bases had no gene match.

CDR3 nucleotides: TGCGCCAGTTACGGGACAACGCATAGGGACACTGAAGCTTTCTTT. It yields the protein CASYGTTHRDTEAFF. The genes are TRBV10-1 and TRBJ1-1, with a weak D call TRBD1 (6 bases). The CDR3 has 15 residues. Germline V gene sequence: CDR1 WNHNN, CDR2 SYGVQD (reference sequence). Deletions cut 9 bases from V and 3 bases from J, with 20 bases between.

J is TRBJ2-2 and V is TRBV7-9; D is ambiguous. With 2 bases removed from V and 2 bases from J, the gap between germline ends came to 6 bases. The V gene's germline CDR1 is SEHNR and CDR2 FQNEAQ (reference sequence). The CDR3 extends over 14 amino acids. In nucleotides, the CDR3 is TGTGCCAGCAGCTTAAGGCCCAACACCGGGGAGCTGTTTTTT. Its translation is CASSLRPNTGELFF.

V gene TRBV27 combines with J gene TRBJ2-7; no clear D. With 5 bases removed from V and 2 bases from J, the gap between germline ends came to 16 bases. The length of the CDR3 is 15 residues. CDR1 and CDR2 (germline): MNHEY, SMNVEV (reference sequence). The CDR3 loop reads CASSPTPSSAYEQYF. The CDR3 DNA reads TGTGCCAGCAGTCCGACACCGAGTTCGGCCTACGAGCAGTACTTC.

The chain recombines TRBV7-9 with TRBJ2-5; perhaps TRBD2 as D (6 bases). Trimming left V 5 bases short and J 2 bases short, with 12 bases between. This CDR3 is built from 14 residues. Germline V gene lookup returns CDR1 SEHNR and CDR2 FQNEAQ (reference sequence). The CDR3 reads CASSRAEGQETQYF. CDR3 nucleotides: TGTGCCAGCAGCCGAGCGGAGGGTCAAGAGACCCAGTACTTC.

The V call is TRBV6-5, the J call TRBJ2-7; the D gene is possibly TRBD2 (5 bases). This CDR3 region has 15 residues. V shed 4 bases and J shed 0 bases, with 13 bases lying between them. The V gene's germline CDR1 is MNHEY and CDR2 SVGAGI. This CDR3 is CASSSPGSSSYEQYF. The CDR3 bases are TGTGCCAGCAGTTCCCCGGGATCCAGCTCCTACGAGCAGTACTTC.

CDR3 sequence (DNA): TGTGCCAGCAGTTCGGCTAGCGGATACACAGATACGCAGTATTTT. This translates into CASSSASGYTDTQYF. The V gene is TRBV27, the J gene TRBJ2-3, with TRBD2 identical over 7 bases. V trimming: 4 bases; J trimming: 2 bases; junction bases outside the gene matches: 6. Germline assignment: CDR1 MNHEY and CDR2 SMNVEV (reference sequence). This CDR3 has 15 amino acids.

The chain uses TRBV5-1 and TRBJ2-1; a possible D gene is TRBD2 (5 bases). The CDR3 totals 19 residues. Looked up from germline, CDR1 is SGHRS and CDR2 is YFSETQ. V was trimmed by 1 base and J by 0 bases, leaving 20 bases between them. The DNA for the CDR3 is TGCGCCAGCAGCTTGCCAGCGGACCCTAATGGGGACTCCTACAATGAGCAGTTCTTC. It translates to CASSLPADPNGDSYNEQFF.

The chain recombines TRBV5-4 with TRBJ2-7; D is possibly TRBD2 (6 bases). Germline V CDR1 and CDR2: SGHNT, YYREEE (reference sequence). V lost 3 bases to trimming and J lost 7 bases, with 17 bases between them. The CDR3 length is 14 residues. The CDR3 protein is CASSSQGGSIEQYF. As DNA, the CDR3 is TGTGCCAGCAGCTCCCAGGGAGGTTCTATAGAGCAGTACTTC.